The clone carrying this T cell receptor beta chain turned up a few times. Its target is not known. This sample was included in a study of T-cell memory formation after mild COVID-19. At the level of the study: TCR clusters showed largely donor specificity.

The study, taken as a whole, reports: Certain responding clones were present in pre-infection memory, suggesting participation of cross-reactive memory. Clones from the second wave (peaking day 37) had unconfirmed SARS-CoV-2 specificity.

Germline assignment: CDR1 SGDLS and CDR2 YYNGEE. The J segment lost 2 bases and the V segment lost 4 bases, leaving 5 bases of the junction unmatched. The CDR3 covers 15 residues. Constant-segment primers were used for 5'RACE, and the resulting TCR alpha and TCR beta cDNA libraries carried sample barcodes and UMIs. In TCRdb, the 5' RACE reads were re-called with MiXCR into one record per CDR3 protein. The data show a few hundred thousand distinct CDR3 sequences, 7.5% to 10% seen once. This chain connects TRBV9 to TRBJ1-2; 10 bases are shared with TRBD1. The origin of this receptor is a man aged 18 to 29 who had mild COVID-19 (a few samples of this study predate the infection). Cell type and time point are not known. The material sequenced was PBMCs or a T cell subset sorted from them (not recorded which). The DNA for the CDR3 is TGTGCCAGCAGCTCGAGGGGACAGGGGAACTATGGCTACACCTTC. Its protein product is CASSSRGQGNYGYTF.